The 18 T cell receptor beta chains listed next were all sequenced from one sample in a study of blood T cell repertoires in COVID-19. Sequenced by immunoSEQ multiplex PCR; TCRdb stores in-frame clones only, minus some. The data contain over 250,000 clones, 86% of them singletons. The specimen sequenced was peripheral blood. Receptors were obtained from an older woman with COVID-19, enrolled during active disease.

CDR3 in DNA: TGTGCCAGCAGCCAAGGACTAGCGGAGGGACAAGAGACCCAGTACTTC. It is translated as CASSQGLAEGQETQYF. The rearrangement joins TRBV3-1 (or the pseudogene TRBV3-2) to TRBJ2-5; 9 positions match TRBD2. Germline loops: CDR1 LGHDT, CDR2 YNNKEL (reference sequence). Trimming at V came to 1 base and at J to 2 bases, leaving 5 bases not matched to a gene. The CDR3 sequence is 16 residues long.

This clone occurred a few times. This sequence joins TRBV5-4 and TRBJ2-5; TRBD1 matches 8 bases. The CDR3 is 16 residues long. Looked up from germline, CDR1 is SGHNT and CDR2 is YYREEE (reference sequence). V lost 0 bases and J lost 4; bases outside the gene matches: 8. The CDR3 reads CASSLGGDRGSETQYF. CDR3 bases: TGTGCCAGCAGCTTGGGGGGTGACAGGGGCTCAGAGACCCAGTACTTC.

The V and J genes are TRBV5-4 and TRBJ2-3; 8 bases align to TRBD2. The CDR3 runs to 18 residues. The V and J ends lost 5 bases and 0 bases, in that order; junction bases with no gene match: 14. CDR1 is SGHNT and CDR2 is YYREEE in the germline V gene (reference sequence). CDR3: CASRSGGGRGTSTDTQYF. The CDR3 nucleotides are TGTGCCAGCAGGTCAGGCGGGGGGCGGGGGACCAGCACAGATACGCAGTATTTT.

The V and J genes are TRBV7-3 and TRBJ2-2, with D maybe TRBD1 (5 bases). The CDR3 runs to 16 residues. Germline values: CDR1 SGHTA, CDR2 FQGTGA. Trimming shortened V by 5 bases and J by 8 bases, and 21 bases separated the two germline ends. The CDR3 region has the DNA TGTGCCAGCAGCCCCCTCCCTAAGGGGCGGATAGGGGAGCTGTTTTTT. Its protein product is CASSPLPKGRIGELFF. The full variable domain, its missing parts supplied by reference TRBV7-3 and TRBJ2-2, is GAGVSQTPSNKVTEKGKYVELRCDPISGHTALYWYRQSLGQGPEFLIYFQGTGAADDSGLPNDRFFAVRPEGSVSTLKIQRTERGDSAVYLCASSPLPKGRIGELFFGEGSRLTVL.

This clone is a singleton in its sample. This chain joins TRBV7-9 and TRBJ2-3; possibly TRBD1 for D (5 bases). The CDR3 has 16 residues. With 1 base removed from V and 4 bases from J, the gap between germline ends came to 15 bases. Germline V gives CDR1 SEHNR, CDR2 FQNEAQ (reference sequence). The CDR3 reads CASSLGDSEYADTQYF. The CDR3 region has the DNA TGTGCCAGCAGCTTAGGAGACAGTGAGTATGCAGATACGCAGTATTTT.

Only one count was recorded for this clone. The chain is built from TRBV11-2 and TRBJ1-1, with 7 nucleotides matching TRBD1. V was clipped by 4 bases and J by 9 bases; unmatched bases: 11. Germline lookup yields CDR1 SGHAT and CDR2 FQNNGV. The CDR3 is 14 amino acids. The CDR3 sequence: CASSSINQGVKAFF. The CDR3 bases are TGTGCCAGCAGCTCGATCAACCAGGGGGTCAAAGCTTTCTTT.

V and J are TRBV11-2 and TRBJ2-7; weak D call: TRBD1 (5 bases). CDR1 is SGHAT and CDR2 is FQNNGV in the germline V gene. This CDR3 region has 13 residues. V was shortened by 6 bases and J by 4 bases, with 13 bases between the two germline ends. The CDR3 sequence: CASRRLQVYEQYF. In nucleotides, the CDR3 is TGTGCCAGCAGACGCTTACAGGTTTACGAGCAGTACTTC.

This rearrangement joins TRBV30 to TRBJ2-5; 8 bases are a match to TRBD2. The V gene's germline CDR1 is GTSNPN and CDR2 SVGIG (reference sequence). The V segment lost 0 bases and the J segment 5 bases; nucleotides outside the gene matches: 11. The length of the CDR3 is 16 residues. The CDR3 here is CAWSVQAGGSEETQYF. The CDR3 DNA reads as TGTGCCTGGAGTGTACAGGCGGGGGGATCTGAGGAGACCCAGTACTTC.

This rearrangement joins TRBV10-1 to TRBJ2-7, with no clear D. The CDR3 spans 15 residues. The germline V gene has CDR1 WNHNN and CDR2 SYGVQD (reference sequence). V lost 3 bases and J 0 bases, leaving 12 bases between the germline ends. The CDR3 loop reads CASSELDIYSYEQYF. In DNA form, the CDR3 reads TGCGCCAGCAGTGAACTTGACATTTACTCCTACGAGCAGTACTTC.

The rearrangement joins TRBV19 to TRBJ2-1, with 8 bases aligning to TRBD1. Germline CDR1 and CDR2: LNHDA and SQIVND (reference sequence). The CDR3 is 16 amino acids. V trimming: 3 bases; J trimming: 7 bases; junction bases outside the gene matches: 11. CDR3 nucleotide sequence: TGTGCCAGTAGTATCCATAGGCCAGGGGGCAAGAATGAGCAGTTCTTC. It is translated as CASSIHRPGGKNEQFF.

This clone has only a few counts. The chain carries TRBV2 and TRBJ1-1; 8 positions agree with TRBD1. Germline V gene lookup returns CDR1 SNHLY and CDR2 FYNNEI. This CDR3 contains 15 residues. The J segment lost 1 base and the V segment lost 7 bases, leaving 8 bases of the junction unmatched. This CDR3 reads CASTPPGQGNTEAFF. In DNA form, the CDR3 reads TGTGCCAGCACTCCACCCGGACAGGGGAACACTGAAGCTTTCTTT.

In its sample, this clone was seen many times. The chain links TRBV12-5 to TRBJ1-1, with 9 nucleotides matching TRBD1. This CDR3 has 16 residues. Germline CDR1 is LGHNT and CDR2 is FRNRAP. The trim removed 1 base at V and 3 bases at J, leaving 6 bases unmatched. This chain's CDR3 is CASGLDRTGEDTEAFF. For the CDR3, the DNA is TGTGCTAGTGGTTTGGACCGGACAGGGGAGGACACTGAAGCTTTCTTT.

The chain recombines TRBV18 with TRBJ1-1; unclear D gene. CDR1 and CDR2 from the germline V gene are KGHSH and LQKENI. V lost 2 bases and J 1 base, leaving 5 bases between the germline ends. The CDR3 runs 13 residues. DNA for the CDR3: TGTGCCAGCTCACCATCTCCGAACACTGAAGCTTTCTTT. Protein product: CASSPSPNTEAFF.

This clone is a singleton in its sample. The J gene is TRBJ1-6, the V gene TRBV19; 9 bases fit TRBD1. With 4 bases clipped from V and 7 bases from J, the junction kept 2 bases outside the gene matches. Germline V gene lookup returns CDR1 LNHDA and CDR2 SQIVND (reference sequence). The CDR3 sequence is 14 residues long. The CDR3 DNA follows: TGTGCCAGTAGTAAAACAGGGGGCAATTCACCCCTCCACTTT. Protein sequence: CASSKTGGNSPLHF. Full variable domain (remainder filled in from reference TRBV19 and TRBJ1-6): DGGITQSPKYLFRKEGQNVTLSCEQNLNHDAMYWYRQDPGQGLRLIYYSQIVNDFQKGDIAEGYSVSREKKESFPLTVTSAQKNPTAFYLCASSKTGGNSPLHFGNGTRLTVT.

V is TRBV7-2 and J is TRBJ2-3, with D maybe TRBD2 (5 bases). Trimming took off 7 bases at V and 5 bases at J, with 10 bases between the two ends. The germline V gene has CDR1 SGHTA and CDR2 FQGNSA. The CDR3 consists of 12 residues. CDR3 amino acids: CASKESGDTQYF. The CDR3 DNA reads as TGTGCCAGCAAGGAAAGCGGAGATACGCAGTATTTT.

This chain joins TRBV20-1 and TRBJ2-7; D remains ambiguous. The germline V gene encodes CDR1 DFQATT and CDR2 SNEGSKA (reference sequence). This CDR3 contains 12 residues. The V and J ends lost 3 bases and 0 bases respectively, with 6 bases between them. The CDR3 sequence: CSASYSSYEQYF. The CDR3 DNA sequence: TGCAGTGCTAGTTACAGCTCCTACGAGCAGTACTTC.

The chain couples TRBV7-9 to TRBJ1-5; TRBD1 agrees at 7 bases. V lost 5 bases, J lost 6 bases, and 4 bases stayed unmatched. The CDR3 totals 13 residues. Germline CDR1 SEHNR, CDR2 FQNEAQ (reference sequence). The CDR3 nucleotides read TGTGCCAGCAGCCTTGACAGGGCTCAGCCCCAGCATTTT. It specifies CASSLDRAQPQHF.

The CDR3 loop is CASSPQGTSGPYEQYF. In nucleotides, the CDR3 is TGTGCCAGCAGCCCCCAAGGGACTAGCGGGCCCTACGAGCAGTACTTC. This chain connects TRBV3-1 (or the pseudogene TRBV3-2) to TRBJ2-7; TRBD2 matches at 12 bases. This CDR3 is built from 16 residues. Per the germline V gene, CDR1 is LGHDT and CDR2 is YNNKEL (reference sequence). With 4 bases clipped from V and 2 bases from J, the junction kept 6 bases outside the gene matches.